This T cell receptor (beta chain) is drawn from a study of blood T cell repertoires in COVID-19. Study-level background: Spain, Italy and the United States supplied samples that represented acute and convalescent COVID-19.

CDR3 size: 14 residues. The V gene's germline CDR1 is ENHRY and CDR2 SYGVKD. The ends lost 6 bases at V and 2 bases at J; junction bases unmatched: 2. Profiling relied on immunoSEQ multiplex PCR, and the TCRdb table lists in-frame clones only, not all of them. In the table there are roughly 300,000 clones, 81% of which are singletons. Sequenced sample: peripheral blood. This TCR derives from a woman aged 55-70 years with active or convalescent COVID-19. The V gene is TRBV10-3, the J gene TRBJ2-5, with TRBD1 matching 11 bases. DNA of the CDR3: TGTGCCATCAGCCGGGACAGGGGGCAAGAGACCCAGTACTTC. Translation: CAISRDRGQETQYF.